Listed below are T cell receptor beta chains from one sample, sequenced in a study of TIL therapy for anti-PD-1-resistant metastatic lung cancer. Data came from immunoSEQ multiplex PCR; TCRdb stores just in-frame clones and leaves some out. The sample yields approximately 87,000 clones, about two thirds seen once. Specimen: tumor tissue, collected at baseline. The source is a person aged 25 to 79 with non-small cell lung cancer. Each CDR3 is given with its conserved first and last residue. D genes are given only for firm matches. The size of a clone is reported for some rows only, either as once, few or many, or as a class for expanded clones.

J gene	V gene	D gene	clone size	CDR3 DNA	CDR3 protein
TRBJ2-5	TRBV11-1	.	.	TGTGCCAGCAGCTTAGCGTGGACAGAAGAGACCCAGTACTTC	CASSLAWTEETQYF
TRBJ2-3	TRBV28	.	.	TGTGCCAGCAGTCCAGGGGGGTCCACAGATACGCAGTATTTT	CASSPGGSTDTQYF
TRBJ2-1	TRBV7-3	TRBD2	.	TGTGCCAGCAGCTTAACGTTTACTAGCGGAGACAATGAGCAGTTCTTC	CASSLTFTSGDNEQFF
TRBJ1-1	TRBV28	.	few	TGTGTAACCGAAAAACCCCATGGCACTGAAGCTTTCTTT	CVTEKPHGTEAFF
TRBJ2-3	TRBV5-4	.	.	TGTGCCAGCAGCTTGGATGGGGCCGGGGATACGCAGTATTTT	CASSLDGAGDTQYF
TRBJ1-5	TRBV19	.	.	TGTGCCAGTACCGGGACACTGAATCAGCCCCAGCATTTT	CASTGTLNQPQHF
TRBJ1-6	TRBV30	TRBD1	.	TGTGCCTGCCGAGGACAGGGGAATTCACCCCTCCACTTT	CACRGQGNSPLHF
TRBJ1-2	TRBV5-1	.	.	TGCGCCAGCAGCTTGTCACAGGGACGTAATGGCTACACCTTC	CASSLSQGRNGYTF
TRBJ2-2	TRBV11-3	.	few	TGTGCCAGCAGCTTATGGGACAAAAACACCGGGGAGCTGTTTTTT	CASSLWDKNTGELFF
TRBJ2-5	TRBV2	.	.	TGTGCCAGCTTCAGGGCAGGAGAGACCCAGTACTTC	CASFRAGETQYF
TRBJ2-7	TRBV9	.	.	TGTGCCAGCAGCGTAGATCCCATCTCCTACGAGCAGTACTTC	CASSVDPISYEQYF
TRBJ2-7	TRBV5-1	TRBD1	.	TGCGCCAGCAGCCCGGACAGGGGCCACGAGCAGTACTTC	CASSPDRGHEQYF
TRBJ1-1	TRBV7-2	.	.	TGTGCCAGCAGCCTAGGGGGGCAGAACACTGAAGCTTTCTTT	CASSLGGQNTEAFF
TRBJ1-1	TRBV6-2/TRBV6-3	.	many	TGTGCCAGCAGCGGAACCACTGAAGCTTTCTTT	CASSGTTEAFF
TRBJ1-4	TRBV6-5	.	.	TGTGCCAGCAACCCGGGGATTGAAAAACTGTTTTTT	CASNPGIEKLFF
TRBJ2-6	TRBV5-1	.	.	TGCGCCAGCAGCACCGCTGGGGCCAACGTCCTGACTTTC	CASSTAGANVLTF
TRBJ2-3	TRBV7-2	TRBD2	.	TGTGCCAGCAGCTTAGTATTTAAGGGACTAGCGGTAAACACAGATACGCAGTATTTT	CASSLVFKGLAVNTDTQYF
TRBJ1-2	TRBV7-9	TRBD1	few	TGTGCCAGCAGCTTAGGACAGGGGGCGGACTACACCTTC	CASSLGQGADYTF
TRBJ2-1	TRBV5-4	.	many	TGTGCCAGCAGCCCGGGACTCGACTCCTACAATGAGCAGTTCTTC	CASSPGLDSYNEQFF
TRBJ2-7	TRBV5-6	TRBD1	few	TGTGCCAGCAGCTCCGGGACAGGGGGCGATCAGTACTTC	CASSSGTGGDQYF
TRBJ2-7	TRBV5-1	.	.	TGCGCCAGCAGCTTGGGTCCCGTAAACCTTTACTACGAGCAGTACTTC	CASSLGPVNLYYEQYF
TRBJ1-5	TRBV19	.	few	TGTGCCAGTAGGGGTCCCGGGCCCCCAAATCAGCCCCAGCATTTT	CASRGPGPPNQPQHF
TRBJ1-4	TRBV6-1	.	.	TGTGCCAGCAGTGAGACCTCAGGAAAACTTAATGAAAAACTGTTTTTT	CASSETSGKLNEKLFF
TRBJ1-3	TRBV7-2	.	.	TGTGCCAGCAGCGCCAAGAGTAGCTCTGGAAACACCATATATTTT	CASSAKSSSGNTIYF
TRBJ2-6	TRBV5-1	.	.	TGCGCCAGCAGCTTCACCTCTGGGGCCAACGTCCTGACTTTC	CASSFTSGANVLTF
TRBJ1-2	TRBV7-2	.	few	TGTGCCAGCAGCTCCGAGGTGGGGGTAGGAGGCTACACCTTC	CASSSEVGVGGYTF
TRBJ1-5	TRBV4-1	TRBD1	.	TGCGCCAGCAGCCAAATCGCGGGACAGGGGGCTTATCAGCCCCAGCATTTT	CASSQIAGQGAYQPQHF
TRBJ2-5	TRBV18	TRBD1	once	TGTGCCAGCTCAACGACAGGGGGAGAGACCCAGTACTTC	CASSTTGGETQYF
TRBJ2-1	TRBV6-5	TRBD1	.	TGTGCCAGCAGTTCCCAGGGGGCCCTGCTCAGTGAGCAGTTCTTC	CASSSQGALLSEQFF
TRBJ2-7	TRBV28	.	few	TGTGCCATCCAAATCTCCTACGAGCAGTACTTC	CAIQISYEQYF
TRBJ2-3	TRBV28	TRBD2	.	TGTGCCAGCAGTTTATCAACTAGCGGAAACACAGATACGCAGTATTTT	CASSLSTSGNTDTQYF
TRBJ2-1	TRBV7-2	.	.	TGTGCCAGCAGCTTATACTACAATGAGCAGTTCTTC	CASSLYYNEQFF
TRBJ1-1	TRBV5-4	.	.	TGTGCCAGCAGCTTGGGGGGGGCCCTGAACACTGAAGCTTTCTTT	CASSLGGALNTEAFF
TRBJ1-2	TRBV12-3/TRBV12-4	.	.	TGTGCCAGCAGTCCGGGGGTCTATGGCTACACCTTC	CASSPGVYGYTF
TRBJ1-2	TRBV7-9	TRBD1	few	TGTGCCAGCAGCTTCGACAGGGGGTCGTATGGCTACACCTTC	CASSFDRGSYGYTF
TRBJ2-2	TRBV28	TRBD1	.	TGTGCCACGCAATCAACAGGGGGGAAAGCCGGGGAGCTGTTTTTT	CATQSTGGKAGELFF
TRBJ1-4	TRBV9	.	few	TGTGCCAGCAGCGCCAGCTGGCGTGCAACTAATGAAAAACTGTTTTTT	CASSASWRATNEKLFF
TRBJ1-1	TRBV4-3	.	.	TGCGCCAGCAGCCAAGGTAGATGGGGGAACACTGAAGCTTTCTTT	CASSQGRWGNTEAFF
TRBJ1-2	TRBV5-1	TRBD1	.	TGCGCCAGCAGCTTGGGGCTGGACAGGGGGAGAGGCTACACCTTC	CASSLGLDRGRGYTF
TRBJ2-7	TRBV5-5	.	.	TGTGCCAGCAGTTCCGGTGGGGGCTACGAGCAGTACTTC	CASSSGGGYEQYF
TRBJ2-3	TRBV11-3	.	.	TGTGCCAGCAGCTTATCAGGCCCAGATACGCAGTATTTT	CASSLSGPDTQYF
TRBJ1-1	TRBV28	.	.	TGTGCCAGCAGTTTCTCATTCGACACTGAAGCTTTCTTT	CASSFSFDTEAFF
TRBJ1-1	TRBV7-6	.	.	TGTGCCAGCAGCTTAGTTTCGGGGGGGAATACTGAAGCTTTCTTT	CASSLVSGGNTEAFF
TRBJ2-7	TRBV4-1	.	.	TGCGCCAGCAGCCAAGATCGAACAGGGTACGAGCAGTACTTC	CASSQDRTGYEQYF
TRBJ1-2	TRBV30	TRBD1	few	TGTGCCTGGAGTGTACCGGTTGACAGGGGGCGTTATGGCTACACCTTC	CAWSVPVDRGRYGYTF